Following are 27 T cell receptor beta chains from one sample sequenced in a study of shared clonotypes between healthy human individuals. The data were produced by immunoSEQ multiplex PCR, yet TCRdb's version contains in-frame clones alone and is incomplete. The table lists 1,100,000 or so clones, 75% to 85% of them singletons. The sample consisted of memory CD4+ T cells from PBMCs. Regarding subset: CD45RA-negative fraction. Receptor source: a man younger than 35 in good health. Some clones in this sample may be carry-over from other donors' samples.

This sequence joins TRBV20-1 and TRBJ1-2; D gene unclear. Trimming removed 5 bases at V and 4 bases at J, with 8 bases between. Germline V CDR1 and CDR2: DFQATT, SNEGSKA (reference sequence). This CDR3 comprises 11 residues. CDR3 in amino acids: CSAQQLYGYTF. The CDR3 nucleotides are TGCAGTGCTCAACAGCTCTATGGCTACACCTTC.

A few counts support this clone. The rearrangement joins TRBV11-3 to TRBJ2-2; TRBD2 might be the D (6 bases). Trimming stripped 5 bases from V and 4 bases from J, with 11 bases between. The germline V gene encodes CDR1 SGHNT and CDR2 YENEEA. This CDR3 contains 14 residues. CDR3 nucleotide sequence: TGTGCCAGCAGCCGACTAGGGGTCACCGGGGAGCTGTTTTTT. Its protein product is CASSRLGVTGELFF.

The J gene is TRBJ2-1, the V gene TRBV2; D gene unclear. This CDR3 contains 13 residues. Trimming left V 6 bases short and J 8 bases short, with 14 bases between. Germline V CDR1 and CDR2: SNHLY, FYNNEI. The CDR3 region is CASSAVSVDEQFF. CDR3 sequence (DNA): TGTGCCAGCAGCGCCGTTTCGGTCGATGAGCAGTTCTTC.

This clone has just a few counts. V gene TRBV11-1 combines with J gene TRBJ2-3; D is possibly TRBD1 (5 bases). V was clipped by 1 base and J by 5 bases, with 7 bases between them. The CDR3 covers 13 residues. Germline CDR1 is SGHAT and CDR2 is FQDESV (reference sequence). The CDR3 nucleotides are TGTGCCAGCAGCTTAGTAAGGGGAGATACGCAGTATTTT. It yields the protein CASSLVRGDTQYF.

V and J are TRBV27 and TRBJ1-2, with a weak D call TRBD1 (5 bases). The germline gives CDR1 MNHEY, CDR2 SMNVEV (reference sequence). V dropped 4 bases and J dropped 4 bases, with 13 bases sitting between them. The CDR3 is 14 amino acids. The CDR3 DNA sequence: TGTGCCAGCAGTTCCCAGGGCTTTTTCTATGGCTACACCTTC. It codes for CASSSQGFFYGYTF.

This clone was counted ten times or more. This chain links TRBV11-2 with TRBJ1-5; no clear D gene. Germline CDR1 is SGHAT and CDR2 is FQNNGV. The CDR3 runs 13 residues. Trimming left V 0 bases short and J 6 bases short, with 6 bases between. CDR3 in amino acids: CASSLDRTQPQHF. The CDR3 coding sequence is TGTGCCAGCAGCTTAGATCGGACTCAGCCCCAGCATTTT.

This clone was seen a single time. Other nucleotide sequences from this sample produce the same CDR3. The chain is built from TRBV2 and TRBJ2-5, with a possible D match to TRBD1 (6 bases). The V gene lost 8 bases and the J gene lost 2 bases, with 9 bases spanning the gap. CDR1 is SNHLY and CDR2 is FYNNEI in the germline V gene. CDR3 length equals 12 residues. CDR3 bases: TGTGCCAGCCGGACAGATCAAGAGACCCAGTACTTC. It yields the protein CASRTDQETQYF.

The chain employs TRBV5-1 and TRBJ2-3; D unresolved. The CDR3 is made up of 15 amino acids. CDR1 is SGHRS, CDR2 YFSETQ, per germline. V was trimmed by 4 bases and J by 6 bases, leaving 18 bases between them. The CDR3 sequence is CASSQGGSPLDTQYF. CDR3 sequence (DNA): TGCGCCAGCAGCCAAGGTGGTAGCCCCCTGGATACGCAGTATTTT.

A remark on this clone: Within the sample, other DNA sequences also encode this same CDR3. The rearrangement links TRBV6-6 to TRBJ1-2, with D perhaps matching TRBD1 (6 bases). V lost 3 bases and J 2 bases, leaving 7 bases between the germline ends. Germline assignment: CDR1 MNHNY and CDR2 SVGAGI (reference sequence). This CDR3 region has 13 residues. The chain's CDR3 is CASSYGTNYGYTF. CDR3 DNA: TGTGCCAGCAGTTATGGGACAAACTATGGCTACACCTTC.

The chain links TRBV7-9 to TRBJ2-7, with D perhaps TRBD1 or TRBD2 (5 bases each). Germline V lookup: CDR1 SEHNR, CDR2 FQNEAQ (reference sequence). The V end lost 5 bases, the J end lost 7 bases, and 21 bases lay between the germline ends. This CDR3 spans 15 amino acids. CDR3 sequence reads: CASSPVGVAREEQYF. In DNA, the CDR3 is TGTGCCAGCAGCCCAGTCGGGGTGGCCAGGGAAGAGCAGTACTTC. The complete variable domain, with remaining parts taken from reference TRBV7-9 and TRBJ2-7, reads DTGVSQNPRHKITKRGQNVTFRCDPISEHNRLYWYRQTLGQGPEFLTYFQNEAQLEKSRLLSDRFSAERPKGSFSTLEIQRTEQGDSAMYLCASSPVGVAREEQYFGPGTRLTVT.

The table lists this clone with a few counts. The chain recombines TRBV9 with TRBJ2-1, with D possibly TRBD2 on 5 matching bases. The germline V gene encodes CDR1 SGDLS and CDR2 YYNGEE. The CDR3 extends over 14 amino acids. Trimming removed 0 bases at V and 6 bases at J, with 10 bases between. CDR3 protein: CASSVVDSVNEQFF. CDR3 in DNA: TGTGCCAGCAGCGTAGTTGATAGCGTCAATGAGCAGTTCTTC.

The chain combines TRBV5-4 with TRBJ2-5; no firm D call. Germline CDR1 SGHNT, CDR2 YYREEE (reference sequence). The CDR3 covers 13 residues. V was trimmed by 0 bases and J by 2 bases, leaving 5 bases between them. The DNA for the CDR3 is TGTGCCAGCAGCTTGGTCGGTCAAGAGACCCAGTACTTC. It specifies CASSLVGQETQYF.

The DNA for the CDR3 is TGTGCCAGCGCGGGGGCTAGCGGGAGCCAAACCGGGGAGCTGTTTTTT. Its protein product is CASAGASGSQTGELFF. This sequence joins TRBV7-2 and TRBJ2-2; 10 bases are shared with TRBD2. CDR3 length equals 16 residues. Germline values: CDR1 SGHTA, CDR2 FQGNSA. V gave up 8 bases and J gave up 5 bases; unmatched junction bases: 11.

The chain employs TRBV5-1 and TRBJ2-2; a weak D match, TRBD1 (6 bases). Trimming stripped 4 bases from V and 0 bases from J, with 7 bases between. The CDR3 is 14 residues long. Germline assignment: CDR1 SGHRS and CDR2 YFSETQ. The DNA of the CDR3 is TGCGCCAGCAGCCAGGGGACGAACACCGGGGAGCTGTTTTTT. Translated, it gives CASSQGTNTGELFF.

The rearrangement uses TRBV28 and TRBJ2-2, with 14 nucleotides matching TRBD2. The V gene's germline CDR1 is MDHEN and CDR2 SYDVKM. With V trimmed by 6 bases and J by 3 bases, 9 bases remained unmatched. The CDR3 length is 18 residues. Here the CDR3 DNA reads TGTGCCAGCAGATTAGGGACTAGCGGGAGCTTCCACACCGGGGAGCTGTTTTTT. This encodes CASRLGTSGSFHTGELFF.

The V gene is TRBV6-5, the J gene TRBJ2-1; 13 bases map to TRBD2. Looked up from germline, CDR1 is MNHEY and CDR2 is SVGAGI. The CDR3 runs to 13 residues. V was clipped by 6 bases and J by 8 bases; unmatched bases: 1. The CDR3 loop is CASRLAGGDEQFF. CDR3 coding DNA: TGTGCCAGCAGACTAGCGGGAGGGGATGAGCAGTTCTTC.

Remarks on this clone: Other DNA sequences in the sample encode the same CDR3. V usage is TRBV29-1 and J usage is TRBJ2-5; D uncertain. Trimming removed 5 bases from V and 2 bases from J, with 3 bases in between. CDR1 is SQVTM, CDR2 ANQGSEA, per germline. CDR3 length: 10 residues. This chain's CDR3 is CSVLQETQYF. The CDR3 region has the DNA TGCAGCGTTCTACAAGAGACCCAGTACTTC.

The rearrangement links TRBV4-3 to TRBJ2-7; D is perhaps TRBD1 (6 bases). Looked up from germline, CDR1 is LGHNA and CDR2 is YSLEER. Trimming removed 3 bases from V and 5 bases from J, with 14 bases in between. The CDR3 extends over 14 amino acids. As DNA, the CDR3 is TGCGCCAGCAGCCAGGATGTACAGGGAGACGAGCAGTACTTC. Translating gives CASSQDVQGDEQYF.

About this clone: Within the sample, other DNA sequences also encode this same CDR3. The rearrangement joins TRBV18 to TRBJ2-2, with 7 nucleotides matching TRBD1. This CDR3 spans 15 amino acids. Trimming took 3 bases from V and 2 from J; bases not matched to a gene: 3. CDR1 is KGHSH, CDR2 LQKENI, per germline. The CDR3 loop reads CASSPRQGNTGELFF. CDR3 in DNA: TGTGCCAGCTCACCGCGACAGGGTAACACCGGGGAGCTGTTTTTT.

The chain has TRBV14 and TRBJ2-7; unclear D gene. Looked up from germline, CDR1 is SGHDN and CDR2 is FVKESK. The CDR3 extends over 13 amino acids. V lost 5 bases to trimming and J lost 5 bases, with 13 bases between them. The CDR3 bases are TGTGCCAGCAGCTTCACTTGGGTCCACGAGCAGTACTTC. Amino acids: CASSFTWVHEQYF. The full variable domain, with the rest looked up from reference TRBV14 and TRBJ2-7, is EAGVTQFPSHSVIEKGQTVTLRCDPISGHDNLYWYRRVMGKEIKFLLHFVKESKQDESGMPNNRFLAERTGGTYSTLKVQPAELEDSGVYFCASSFTWVHEQYFGPGTRLTVT.

The chain uses TRBV6-1 and TRBJ1-2; D unclear. Deletions cut 4 bases from V and 4 bases from J, with 7 bases between. CDR1 and CDR2 (germline): MNHNS, SASEGT. This CDR3 is 12 amino acids long. CDR3 nucleotide sequence: TGTGCCAGCAGTGCAGCTATCTATGGCTACACCTTC. Protein product: CASSAAIYGYTF.

The rearrangement uses TRBV27 and TRBJ2-7; D gene ambiguous. Trimming cost V 6 bases and J 1 base, with 10 bases left between them. Germline-derived CDR1 and CDR2 are MNHEY and SMNVEV (reference sequence). This CDR3 region has 13 residues. CDR3 nucleotides: TGTGCCAGCAGCCGACGAAGATCCTACGAGCAGTACTTC. Translation: CASSRRRSYEQYF.

The chain has TRBV27 and TRBJ2-3; D not resolved. The CDR3 is 13 amino acids. With 8 bases removed from V and 7 bases from J, the gap between germline ends came to 16 bases. Germline values: CDR1 MNHEY, CDR2 SMNVEV (reference sequence). The CDR3 nucleotides read TGTGCCAGCGCCACACCAGGAAGGAATACGCAGTATTTT. It translates to CASATPGRNTQYF.

This chain connects TRBV29-1 to TRBJ1-2; D is unresolved. Trimming pared 4 bases from V and 7 bases from J, leaving 19 bases between. CDR3 length: 14 residues. Germline CDR1 is SQVTM and CDR2 is ANQGSEA. CDR3 region: CSVADNWDGGGYTF. For the CDR3, the DNA is TGCAGCGTTGCAGACAATTGGGATGGTGGTGGCTACACCTTC.

This clone was picked up a small number of times. The genes are TRBV7-6 and TRBJ2-1; the D gene is possibly TRBD1 (7 bases). The V and J ends lost 5 bases and 0 bases respectively, with 26 bases between them. CDR1 SGHVS and CDR2 FNYEAQ come from the germline V gene. CDR3 length: 20 residues. The CDR3 bases are TGTGCCAGCAGCACGCGACAGGGTCAGGTAGCGGCCTCCTCCTACAATGAGCAGTTCTTC. It yields the protein CASSTRQGQVAASSYNEQFF. Full variable domain (outside the CDR3, taken from reference TRBV7-6 and TRBJ2-1): GAGVSQSPRYKVTKRGQDVALRCDPISGHVSLYWYRQALGQGPEFLTYFNYEAQQDKSGLPNDRFSAERPEGSISTLTIQRTEQRDSAMYRCASSTRQGQVAASSYNEQFFGPGTRLTVL.

The chain is built from TRBV7-8 and TRBJ1-5, with D unresolved. The CDR3 runs 13 residues. CDR1 and CDR2 (germline): SGHVS, FQNEAQ. V was pared by 4 bases and J by 4 bases, with 8 bases between. For the CDR3, the DNA is TGTGCCAGCAGCTCCACCGGTAATCAGCCCCAGCATTTT. This translates into CASSSTGNQPQHF.

V gene TRBV28 combines with J gene TRBJ2-7; 7 bases line up with TRBD1. The CDR3 sequence is 14 residues long. Germline V lookup: CDR1 MDHEN, CDR2 SYDVKM. Unmatched junction bases numbered 6, after V lost 6 bases and J lost 1 base. The CDR3 DNA reads TGTGCCAGCAGAGAGACAGGGCCTTCCTACGAGCAGTACTTC. Translated: CASRETGPSYEQYF.